This T cell receptor beta chain appears in the sequencing data of a study of OX40 agonist ivuxolimab in advanced cancers. Turning to the study itself: Under the entry rules, prior anti-PD-1, anti-PD-L1 or anti-CTLA-4 therapy was allowed, and less than 50% had some.

Study conclusions and caveats: The study observed clonal expansion of CD4+ and CD8+ blood T cells by week 6 at 0.1 to 3.0 mg/kg.

This clone has only one observation. Its antigen is currently unknown. Clones were sequenced by immunoSEQ multiplex PCR, and TCRdb holds only the in-frame ones, with some missing. This sample carries 20,000 to 25,000 clones, more than 65% of them seen once, and the ten largest clones take around 26%. This specimen was CD4+ or CD8+ T cells sorted from blood, taken in a trial of the OX40 agonist ivuxolimab. The clonotype was recovered from an adult with an advanced solid tumor such as melanoma, head and neck, liver or kidney cancer.

CDR3 region: CASSPRQGNRTQYF. DNA for the CDR3: TGTGCCAGCTCACCAAGACAGGGCAACCGGACCCAGTACTTC. This chain links TRBV18 with TRBJ2-5; 7 bases are a match to TRBD1. Germline CDR1 and CDR2: KGHSH and LQKENI. This CDR3 comprises 14 residues. V dropped 2 bases and J dropped 7; count of bases not matched to a gene: 7.